Sequencing of this TCR beta chain was carried out in a study of graft-versus-host responses after intestinal transplantation. Some clones are missing from TCRdb's copy, which holds only in-frame ones; the method was immunoSEQ multiplex PCR. The sample carries 9,000 to 10,000 clones, approximately 77% recorded once. The CDR3 is made up of 15 amino acids. CDR1 is KGHSH, CDR2 LQKENI, per germline. Between the trimmed V and J ends, which lost 2 bases and 8 bases, there was a span of 15 bases. Intraepithelial and lamina propria lymphocytes were freed from processed graft tissue. The input for sequencing was ileum tissue, taken 450 to 480 days after intestinal transplantation. The J gene is TRBJ1-4, the V gene TRBV18; no clear D. The sequence was obtained from a human patient who received an intestinal transplant, so some T cells may come from the graft donor. This CDR3 is CASSPGSRVGEKLFF. CDR3 DNA: TGTGCCAGCTCACCAGGTTCGAGGGTGGGCGAAAAACTGTTTTTT.